This paragraph reports one T cell receptor (beta chain). The source of the sample is a study of blood T cell repertoires in COVID-19. TCRdb keeps only in-frame clones here, not all; method: immunoSEQ multiplex PCR. In the table there are 250,000 to 350,000 clones, around 89% of which are singletons. CDR1 SGHRS and CDR2 YFSETQ come from the germline V gene. The CDR3 is 14 amino acids. V was pared by 4 bases and J by 1 base, with 11 bases between. Source material: peripheral blood. This receptor was identified in a man aged 25-45 years with acute or convalescent COVID-19. The genes are TRBV5-1 and TRBJ1-1; D is possibly TRBD1 (5 bases). CDR3 nucleotide sequence: TGCGCCAGCAGCCGAACGCAGGGGAACACTGAAGCTTTCTTT. Translating gives CASSRTQGNTEAFF. Together with reference TRBV5-1 and TRBJ1-1, the CDR3 gives the full variable domain: KAGVTQTPRYLIKTRGQQVTLSCSPISGHRSVSWYQQTPGQGLQFLFEYFSETQRNKGNFPGRFSGRQFSNSRSEMNVSTLELGDSALYLCASSRTQGNTEAFFGQGTRLTVV.